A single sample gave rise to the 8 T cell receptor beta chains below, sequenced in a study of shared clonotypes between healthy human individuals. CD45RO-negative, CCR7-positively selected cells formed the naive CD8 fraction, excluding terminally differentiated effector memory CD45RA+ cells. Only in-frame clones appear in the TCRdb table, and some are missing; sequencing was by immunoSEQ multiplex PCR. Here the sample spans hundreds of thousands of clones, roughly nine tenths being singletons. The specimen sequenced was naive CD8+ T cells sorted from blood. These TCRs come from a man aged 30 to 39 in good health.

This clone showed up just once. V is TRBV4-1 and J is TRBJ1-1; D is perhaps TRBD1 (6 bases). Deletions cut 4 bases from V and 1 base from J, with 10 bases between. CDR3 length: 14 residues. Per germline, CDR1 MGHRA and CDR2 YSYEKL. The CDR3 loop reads CASSPTGPNTEAFF. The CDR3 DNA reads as TGCGCCAGCAGCCCTACAGGGCCGAACACTGAAGCTTTCTTT.

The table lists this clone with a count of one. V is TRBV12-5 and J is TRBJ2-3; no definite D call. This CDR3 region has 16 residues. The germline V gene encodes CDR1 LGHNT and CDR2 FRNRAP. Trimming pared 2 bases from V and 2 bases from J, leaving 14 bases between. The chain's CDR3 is CASGLISGRPTDTQYF. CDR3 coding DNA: TGTGCTAGTGGTTTGATCTCCGGGCGCCCCACAGATACGCAGTATTTT.

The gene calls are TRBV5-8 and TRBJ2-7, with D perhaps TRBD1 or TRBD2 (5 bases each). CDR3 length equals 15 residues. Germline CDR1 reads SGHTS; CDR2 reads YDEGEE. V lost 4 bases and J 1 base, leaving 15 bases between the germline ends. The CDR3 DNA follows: TGTGCCAGCAGCGCTCGGGGCAGGGATTCCTACGAGCAGTACTTC. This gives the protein CASSARGRDSYEQYF.

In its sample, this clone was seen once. The CDR3 protein is CASSNSAEPWFEQYF. CDR3 coding DNA: TGTGCCAGCAGTAATAGTGCCGAGCCGTGGTTCGAGCAGTACTTC. The chain links TRBV25-1 to TRBJ2-7; D is unclear. Looked up from germline, CDR1 is MGHDK and CDR2 is SYGVNS. V shed 5 bases and J shed 6 bases, with 20 bases lying between them. The length of the CDR3 is 15 residues.

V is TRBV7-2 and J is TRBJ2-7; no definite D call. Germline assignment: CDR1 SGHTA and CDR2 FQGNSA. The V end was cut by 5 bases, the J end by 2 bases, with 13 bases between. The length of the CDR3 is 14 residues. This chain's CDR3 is CASSLQLVPYEQYF. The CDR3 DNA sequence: TGTGCCAGCAGCCTTCAACTCGTCCCCTACGAGCAGTACTTC.

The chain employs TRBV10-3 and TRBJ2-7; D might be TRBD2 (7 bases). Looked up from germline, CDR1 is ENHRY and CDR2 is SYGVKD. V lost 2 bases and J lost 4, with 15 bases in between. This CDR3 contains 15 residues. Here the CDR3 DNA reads TGTGCCATCAGTGAGCGGAGGGAGGGACATTACGAGCAGTACTTC. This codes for CAISERREGHYEQYF.

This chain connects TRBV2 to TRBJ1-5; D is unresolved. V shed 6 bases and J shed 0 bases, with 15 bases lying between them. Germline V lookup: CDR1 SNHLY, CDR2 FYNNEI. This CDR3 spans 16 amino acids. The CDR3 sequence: CASSIRTENSNQPQHF. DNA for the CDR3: TGTGCCAGCAGCATAAGGACTGAAAATAGCAATCAGCCCCAGCATTTT.

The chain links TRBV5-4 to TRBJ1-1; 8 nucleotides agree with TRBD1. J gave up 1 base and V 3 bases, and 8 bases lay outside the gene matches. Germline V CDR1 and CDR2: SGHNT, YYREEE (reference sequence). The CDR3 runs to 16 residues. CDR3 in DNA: TGTGCCAGCAGCTCACCCACCGGGACAGGGAACACTGAAGCTTTCTTT. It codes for CASSSPTGTGNTEAFF. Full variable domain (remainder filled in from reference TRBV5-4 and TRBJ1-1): ETGVTQSPTHLIKTRGQQVTLRCSSQSGHNTVSWYQQALGQGPQFIFQYYREEENGRGNFPPRFSGLQFPNYSSELNVNALELDDSALYLCASSSPTGTGNTEAFFGQGTRLTVV.